The 24 T cell receptor beta chains below were found in one sample sequenced in a study of T cell responses to AZD1222 COVID-19 vaccine. TCRdb keeps only in-frame clones here, not all; method: immunoSEQ multiplex PCR. The repertoire consists of about 76,000 clones, with about 88% occurring once and the leading ten covering around 9.9%. The material was peripheral blood, obtained on day 0 of AZD1222 vaccination. These receptors were taken from an adult in good health.

The chain couples TRBV9 to TRBJ2-3, with D possibly TRBD2 on 5 matching bases. The germline V and J ends were trimmed by 4 bases and 2 bases, with 11 bases remaining between them. Looked up from germline, CDR1 is SGDLS and CDR2 is YYNGEE. The CDR3 runs to 14 residues. CDR3 sequence (DNA): TGTGCCAGCAGCCCCTACGGGGACACAGATACGCAGTATTTT. Its translation: CASSPYGDTDTQYF.

The J gene is TRBJ2-6, the V gene TRBV7-3; 9 bases fit TRBD2. The CDR3 is made up of 18 amino acids. V dropped 5 bases and J dropped 1; count of bases not matched to a gene: 9. CDR1 and CDR2 (germline): SGHTA, FQGTGA. In nucleotides, the CDR3 is TGTGCCAGCAGCCCCGGTTTAGCGGGAGATTCTGGGGCCAACGTCCTGACTTTC. Translated, it gives CASSPGLAGDSGANVLTF.

The rearrangement links TRBV5-1 to TRBJ2-3, with 10 bases lining up with TRBD2. The CDR3 length is 16 residues. J was trimmed by 0 bases and V by 3 bases; bases with no gene match: 4. The germline V gene encodes CDR1 SGHRS and CDR2 YFSETQ. The CDR3 nucleotides read TGCGCCAGCAGCTCCACACTAGCGGGAAGCACAGATACGCAGTATTTT. Its protein product is CASSSTLAGSTDTQYF.

This chain connects TRBV7-9 to TRBJ1-3; D may be TRBD1 (5 bases). Trimming pared 0 bases from V and 0 bases from J, leaving 9 bases between. Looked up from germline, CDR1 is SEHNR and CDR2 is FQNEAQ (reference sequence). The CDR3 is made up of 16 amino acids. CDR3: CASSLAGPVSGNTIYF. In DNA, the CDR3 is TGTGCCAGCAGCTTAGCGGGACCGGTCTCTGGAAACACCATATATTTT.

This rearrangement joins TRBV5-1 to TRBJ2-7; 8 bases match TRBD1. This CDR3 region has 16 residues. The germline gives CDR1 SGHRS, CDR2 YFSETQ. V lost 4 bases, J lost 4 bases, and 13 bases stayed unmatched. In nucleotides, the CDR3 is TGCGCCAGCAGCGCCAACTCCGGGACAGGTATTTACGAGCAGTACTTC. It translates to CASSANSGTGIYEQYF.

This clone showed up just once. The genes are TRBV3-1 (or the pseudogene TRBV3-2) and TRBJ1-6, with 7 bases lining up with TRBD1. Germline assignment: CDR1 LGHDT and CDR2 YNNKEL (reference sequence). The CDR3 totals 16 residues. V was clipped by 2 bases and J by 9 bases; unmatched bases: 10. Written as DNA, the CDR3 is TGTGCCAGCAGCCAATCTCCGGGACAGAGGGGTTCACCCCTCCACTTT. It encodes CASSQSPGQRGSPLHF.

This CDR3 reads CASSIIGTNTGELFF. CDR3 sequence (DNA): TGTGCCAGTAGTATTATAGGGACGAACACCGGGGAGCTGTTTTTT. The V call is TRBV19, the J call TRBJ2-2; no clear D. The germline V and J ends were trimmed by 3 bases and 0 bases, with 8 bases remaining between them. This CDR3 spans 15 amino acids. Germline-derived CDR1 and CDR2 are LNHDA and SQIVND (reference sequence).

The chain carries TRBV5-1 and TRBJ2-2; 14 nucleotides line up with TRBD2. The CDR3 has 17 amino acids. CDR1 and CDR2 from the germline V gene are SGHRS and YFSETQ. Unmatched junction bases numbered 7, after V lost 4 bases and J lost 5 bases. CDR3 in DNA: TGCGCCAGCAGCATGGGACTAGCGGGGGAAGGGACCGGGGAGCTGTTTTTT. As protein: CASSMGLAGEGTGELFF.

Of note for this clone: The same CDR3 arises from other DNA sequences in this sample as well. This chain joins TRBV27 and TRBJ2-6; 7 nucleotides align to TRBD1. With V trimmed by 5 bases and J by 1 base, 2 bases remained unmatched. Germline V CDR1 and CDR2: MNHEY, SMNVEV (reference sequence). The CDR3 spans 15 residues. The CDR3 DNA sequence: TGTGCCAGCAGTCCCAGGGGGTCTGGGGCCAACGTCCTGACTTTC. Translated, it gives CASSPRGSGANVLTF.

The V gene is TRBV14, the J gene TRBJ1-2; 10 nucleotides line up with TRBD1. This CDR3 has 17 residues. CDR1 is SGHDN, CDR2 FVKESK, per germline. V shed 4 bases and J 6 bases; nucleotides not matched to a gene: 14. The CDR3 nucleotides are TGTGCCAGCAGCCTAATGCCACCGGGACAGGGGAATCATGGCTACACCTTC. Its translation is CASSLMPPGQGNHGYTF.

J is TRBJ2-2 and V is TRBV3-1 (or the pseudogene TRBV3-2); tentative D call: TRBD1 (6 bases). The CDR3 extends over 16 amino acids. The germline V and J ends were trimmed by 4 bases and 5 bases, with 17 bases remaining between them. CDR1 is LGHDT and CDR2 is YNNKEL in the germline V gene (reference sequence). The CDR3 region has the DNA TGTGCCAGCAGCCCCCAGGAGGCAGGGGTGACCGGGGAGCTGTTTTTT. Translated: CASSPQEAGVTGELFF.

The chain joins TRBV5-1 to TRBJ2-2; 12 bases are a match to TRBD2. In germline, CDR1 is SGHRS, CDR2 YFSETQ. The CDR3 spans 17 residues. The ends lost 7 bases at V and 0 bases at J; junction bases unmatched: 7. The CDR3 DNA follows: TGCGCCAGCGGGGAGGGGACTAGCGGGTCGAACACCGGGGAGCTGTTTTTT. Translated: CASGEGTSGSNTGELFF.

The V gene is TRBV6-1, the J gene TRBJ2-7, with TRBD1 matching over 7 bases. V trimming: 2 bases; J trimming: 0 bases; junction bases outside the gene matches: 7. The CDR3 is 16 amino acids. Germline CDR1 reads MNHNS; CDR2 reads SASEGT. The CDR3: CASSEQGTVSSYEQYV. The CDR3 bases are TGTGCCAGCAGTGAACAGGGGACAGTCAGCTCCTACGAGCAGTACGTC.

The chain carries TRBV7-2 and TRBJ1-6; the D is unclear. CDR1 SGHTA and CDR2 FQGNSA come from the germline V gene. Trimming took 2 bases from V and 8 from J, leaving 13 bases between them. This CDR3 spans 15 amino acids. The CDR3 here is CASSLYTPPDSPLHF. In nucleotides, the CDR3 is TGTGCCAGCAGCTTATATACCCCCCCTGATTCACCCCTCCACTTT.

This sequence joins TRBV6-5 and TRBJ1-1; D is ambiguous. CDR1 and CDR2 (germline): MNHEY, SVGAGI. This CDR3 comprises 13 residues. With 6 bases removed from V and 0 bases from J, the gap between germline ends came to 8 bases. The CDR3 DNA reads TGTGCCAGCAGGTACGGACTGAACACTGAAGCTTTCTTT. This codes for CASRYGLNTEAFF.

This chain connects TRBV29-1 to TRBJ2-2; a possible D gene is TRBD2 (5 bases). CDR1 and CDR2 from the germline V gene are SQVTM and ANQGSEA. This CDR3 has 13 residues. Between the trimmed V and J ends, which lost 5 bases and 10 bases, there was a span of 17 bases. The CDR3 loop reads CSVSLSGSAELFF. Written as DNA, the CDR3 is TGCAGCGTTTCCCTCAGCGGCTCTGCGGAGCTGTTTTTT.

This sequence joins TRBV7-8 and TRBJ1-5, with TRBD1 matching 7 bases. This CDR3 has 15 amino acids. Germline V gene sequence: CDR1 SGHVS, CDR2 FQNEAQ. V lost 3 bases to trimming and J lost 6 bases; unmatched junction nucleotides: 8. The CDR3 loop reads CASSFNQGGIQPQHF. CDR3 in DNA: TGTGCCAGCAGCTTCAACCAGGGGGGAATTCAGCCCCAGCATTTT. Full variable domain (missing parts from reference TRBV7-8 and TRBJ1-5): GAGVSQSPRYKVAKRGQDVALRCDPISGHVSLFWYQQALGQGPEFLTYFQNEAQLDKSGLPSDRFFAERPEGSVSTLKIQRTQQEDSAVYLCASSFNQGGIQPQHFGDGTRLSIL.

This chain links TRBV6-5 with TRBJ1-4, with D tentatively TRBD1 (6 bases). The CDR3 spans 15 residues. Germline assignment: CDR1 MNHEY and CDR2 SVGAGI. V was shortened by 4 bases and J by 4 bases, with 13 bases between the two germline ends. This CDR3 reads CASSWPDRVNEKLFF. CDR3 nucleotides: TGTGCCAGCAGTTGGCCGGACAGAGTTAATGAAAAACTGTTTTTT.

The chain joins TRBV6-5 to TRBJ1-4; possible D gene TRBD1, 5 bases. The CDR3 consists of 15 residues. Trimming took off 5 bases at V and 7 bases at J, with 17 bases between the two ends. Germline V gene sequence: CDR1 MNHEY, CDR2 SVGAGI. The chain's CDR3 is CASSRGVGEVEKLFF. CDR3 in DNA: TGTGCCAGCAGTCGAGGGGTGGGGGAGGTTGAAAAACTGTTTTTT.

The chain carries TRBV12-5 and TRBJ2-1; D remains ambiguous. The length of the CDR3 is 13 residues. Trimming pared 1 base from V and 6 bases from J, leaving 7 bases between. The germline CDR1 and CDR2 sequences are LGHNT and FRNRAP. The CDR3 region has the DNA TGTGCTAGTGGTTTGGGTCCGGGCAATGAGCAGTTCTTC. Amino acid sequence: CASGLGPGNEQFF.

The J gene is TRBJ2-3, the V gene TRBV19; 8 bases agree with TRBD2. The CDR3 is 17 residues long. The germline CDR1 and CDR2 sequences are LNHDA and SQIVND (reference sequence). The junction had 13 bases not matched to a gene; V was cut back by 5 bases and J by 3 bases. The CDR3 sequence: CASSPSRGGGGTDTQYF. The CDR3 nucleotides read TGTGCCAGTAGTCCAAGTCGGGGGGGAGGTGGTACAGATACGCAGTATTTT.

This clone was counted once. CDR3 nucleotide sequence: TGTGCCAGCAGCCTCCTACAAACCGGGGAGCTGTTTTTT. Protein sequence: CASSLLQTGELFF. The J gene is TRBJ2-2, the V gene TRBV7-9; no definite D call. V lost 5 bases and J 5 bases, leaving 9 bases between the germline ends. Germline V gene data show CDR1 as SEHNR and CDR2 as FQNEAQ (reference sequence). CDR3 length: 13 amino acids.

The chain joins TRBV5-1 to TRBJ1-4, with 9 nucleotides matching TRBD1. CDR1 is SGHRS, CDR2 YFSETQ, per germline. This CDR3 has 14 amino acids. J was trimmed by 8 bases and V by 4 bases; bases with no gene match: 6. Here the CDR3 reads CASSRTGVEEKLFF. CDR3 nucleotide sequence: TGCGCCAGCAGCCGGACAGGGGTTGAGGAAAAACTGTTTTTT.

The J gene is TRBJ2-3, the V gene TRBV25-1; 8 bases are shared with TRBD2. The CDR3 consists of 16 residues. Losses at the gene ends were 6 bases for V and 5 bases for J; bases not matched to a gene: 13. Germline V CDR1 and CDR2: MGHDK, SYGVNS. CDR3 sequence: CASSAQRGSGGDTQYF. The CDR3 DNA is TGTGCCAGCAGCGCCCAGCGGGGGTCGGGGGGAGATACGCAGTATTTT.